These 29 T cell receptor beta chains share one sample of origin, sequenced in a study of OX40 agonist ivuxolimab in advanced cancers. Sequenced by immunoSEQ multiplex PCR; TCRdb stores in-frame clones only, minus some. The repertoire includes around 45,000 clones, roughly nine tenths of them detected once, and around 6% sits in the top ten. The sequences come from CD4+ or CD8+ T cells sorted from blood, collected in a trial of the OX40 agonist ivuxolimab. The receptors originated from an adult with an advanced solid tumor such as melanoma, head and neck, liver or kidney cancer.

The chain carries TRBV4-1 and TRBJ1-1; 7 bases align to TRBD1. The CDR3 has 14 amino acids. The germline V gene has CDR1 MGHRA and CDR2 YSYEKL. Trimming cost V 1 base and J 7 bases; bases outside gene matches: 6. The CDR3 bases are TGCGCCAGCAGCCAAGCGACAGGGTTAGTTGAAGCTTTCTTT. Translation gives CASSQATGLVEAFF.

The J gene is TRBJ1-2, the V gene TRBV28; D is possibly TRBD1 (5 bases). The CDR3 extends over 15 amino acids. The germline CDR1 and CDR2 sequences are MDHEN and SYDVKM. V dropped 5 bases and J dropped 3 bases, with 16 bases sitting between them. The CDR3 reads CASSPDRDSYYGYTF. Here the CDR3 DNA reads TGTGCCAGCAGTCCCGACCGGGACTCCTACTATGGCTACACCTTC.

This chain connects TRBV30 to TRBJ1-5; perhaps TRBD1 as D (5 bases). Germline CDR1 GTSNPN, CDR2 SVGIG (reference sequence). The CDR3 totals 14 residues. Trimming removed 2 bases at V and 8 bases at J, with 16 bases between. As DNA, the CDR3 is TGTGCCTGGAGTCAAACGGGGGGTACCGAGCCCCAGCATTTT. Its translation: CAWSQTGGTEPQHF.

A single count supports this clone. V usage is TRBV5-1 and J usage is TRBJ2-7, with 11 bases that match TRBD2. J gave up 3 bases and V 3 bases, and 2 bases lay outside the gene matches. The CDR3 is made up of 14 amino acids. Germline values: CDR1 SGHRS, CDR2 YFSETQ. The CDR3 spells CASSSGLADYEQYF. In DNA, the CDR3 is TGCGCCAGCAGCTCGGGACTAGCGGACTACGAGCAGTACTTC.

The CDR3 coding sequence is TGTGCCAGCAGCGTAGGAGTCTTCGGGGATCCGAATGAGCAGTTCTTC. Translated: CASSVGVFGDPNEQFF. This chain uses TRBV9 with TRBJ2-1; perhaps TRBD2 as D (5 bases). From germline, CDR1 is SGDLS and CDR2 YYNGEE. V was clipped by 0 bases and J by 7 bases, with 17 bases between them. The CDR3 covers 16 residues. Combining the CDR3 with reference TRBV9 and TRBJ2-1 gives the whole variable domain DSGVTQTPKHLITATGQRVTLRCSPRSGDLSVYWYQQSLDQGLQFLIQYYNGEERAKGNILERFSAQQFPDLHSELNLSSLELGDSALYFCASSVGVFGDPNEQFFGPGTRLTVL.

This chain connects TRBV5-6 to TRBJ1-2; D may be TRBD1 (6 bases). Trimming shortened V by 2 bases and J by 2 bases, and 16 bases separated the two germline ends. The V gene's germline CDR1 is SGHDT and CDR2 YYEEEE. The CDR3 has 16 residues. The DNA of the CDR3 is TGTGCCAGCAGCTTCGTACGAAGGACAGCGAACTATGGCTACACCTTC. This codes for CASSFVRRTANYGYTF.

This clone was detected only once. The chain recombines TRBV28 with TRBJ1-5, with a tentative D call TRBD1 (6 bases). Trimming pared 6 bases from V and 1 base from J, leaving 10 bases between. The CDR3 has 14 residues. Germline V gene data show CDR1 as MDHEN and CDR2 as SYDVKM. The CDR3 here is CASRAGVSNQPQHF. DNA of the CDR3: TGTGCCAGCAGAGCAGGGGTGAGCAATCAGCCCCAGCATTTT.

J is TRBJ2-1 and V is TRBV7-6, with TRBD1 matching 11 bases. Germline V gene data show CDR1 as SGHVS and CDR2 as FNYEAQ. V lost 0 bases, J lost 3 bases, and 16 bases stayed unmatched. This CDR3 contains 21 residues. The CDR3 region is CASSLAPGSGQGGKFYNEQFF. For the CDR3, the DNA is TGTGCCAGCAGCTTAGCCCCGGGATCGGGACAGGGGGGGAAATTCTACAATGAGCAGTTCTTC.

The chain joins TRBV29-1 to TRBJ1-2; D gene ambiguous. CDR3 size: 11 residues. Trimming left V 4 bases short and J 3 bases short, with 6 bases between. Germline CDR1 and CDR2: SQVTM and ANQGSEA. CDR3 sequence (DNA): TGCAGCGTTGTCATCGACTATGGCTACACCTTC. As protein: CSVVIDYGYTF.

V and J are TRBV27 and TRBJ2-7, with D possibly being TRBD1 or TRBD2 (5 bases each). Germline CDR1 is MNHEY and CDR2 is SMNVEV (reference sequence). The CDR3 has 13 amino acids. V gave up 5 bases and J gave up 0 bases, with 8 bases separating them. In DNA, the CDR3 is TGTGCCAGCAGTCCCGGGACCTCCTACGAGCAGTACTTC. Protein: CASSPGTSYEQYF.

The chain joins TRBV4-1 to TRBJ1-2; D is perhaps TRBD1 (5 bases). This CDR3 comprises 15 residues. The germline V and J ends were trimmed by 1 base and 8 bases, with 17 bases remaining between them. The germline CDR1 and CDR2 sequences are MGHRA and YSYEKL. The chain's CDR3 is CASSQVDTGSRGYTF. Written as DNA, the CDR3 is TGCGCCAGCAGCCAAGTAGATACAGGATCGAGGGGCTACACCTTC.

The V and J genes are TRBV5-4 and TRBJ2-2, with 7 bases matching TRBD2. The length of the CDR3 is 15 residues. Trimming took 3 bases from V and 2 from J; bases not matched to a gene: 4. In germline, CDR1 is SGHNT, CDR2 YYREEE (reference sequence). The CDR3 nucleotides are TGTGCCAGCAGCTACGGGACTACAAACACCGGGGAGCTGTTTTTT. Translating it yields CASSYGTTNTGELFF.

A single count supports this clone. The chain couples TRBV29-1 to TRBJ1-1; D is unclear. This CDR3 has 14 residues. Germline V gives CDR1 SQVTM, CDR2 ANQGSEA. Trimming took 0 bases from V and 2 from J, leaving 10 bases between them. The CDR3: CSVEDPQRNTEAFF. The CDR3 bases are TGCAGCGTTGAAGATCCACAGAGAAACACTGAAGCTTTCTTT.

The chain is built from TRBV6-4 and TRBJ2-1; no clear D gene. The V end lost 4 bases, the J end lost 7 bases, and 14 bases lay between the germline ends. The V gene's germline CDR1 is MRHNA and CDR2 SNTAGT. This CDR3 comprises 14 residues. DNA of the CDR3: TGTGCCAGCAGTGTCGCAGGCCTAGGGAATGAGCAGTTCTTC. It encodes CASSVAGLGNEQFF.

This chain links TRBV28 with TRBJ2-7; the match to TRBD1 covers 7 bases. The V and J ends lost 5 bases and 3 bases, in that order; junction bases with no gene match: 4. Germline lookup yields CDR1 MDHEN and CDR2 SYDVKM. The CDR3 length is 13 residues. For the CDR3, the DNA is TGTGCCAGCAGTCCTACAGGGGACTACGAGCAGTACGTC. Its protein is CASSPTGDYEQYV.

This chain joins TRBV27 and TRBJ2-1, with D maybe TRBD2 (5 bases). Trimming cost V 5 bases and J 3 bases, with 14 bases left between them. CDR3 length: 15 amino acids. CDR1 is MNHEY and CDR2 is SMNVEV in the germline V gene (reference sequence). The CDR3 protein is CASSLLPSFYNEQFF. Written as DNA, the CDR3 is TGTGCCAGCAGTCTACTCCCTAGCTTCTACAATGAGCAGTTCTTC.

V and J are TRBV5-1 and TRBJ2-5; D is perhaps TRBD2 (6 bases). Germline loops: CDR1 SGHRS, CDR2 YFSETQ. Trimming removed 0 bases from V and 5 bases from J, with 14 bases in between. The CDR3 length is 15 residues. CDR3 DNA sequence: TGCGCCAGCAGCTTGGTTCCGGGAGAAGGGGAGACCCAGTACTTC. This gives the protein CASSLVPGEGETQYF.

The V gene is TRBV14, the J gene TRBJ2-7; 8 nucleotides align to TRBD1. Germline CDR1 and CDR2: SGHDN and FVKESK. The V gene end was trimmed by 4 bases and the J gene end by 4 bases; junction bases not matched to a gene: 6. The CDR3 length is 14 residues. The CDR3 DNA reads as TGTGCCAGCAGCCTATGGGACAGGCCTTACGAGCAGTACGTC. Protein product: CASSLWDRPYEQYV.

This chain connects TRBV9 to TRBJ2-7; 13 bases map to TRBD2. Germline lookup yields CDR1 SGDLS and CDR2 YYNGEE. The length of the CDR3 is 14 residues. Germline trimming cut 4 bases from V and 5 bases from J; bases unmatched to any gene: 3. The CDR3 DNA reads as TGTGCCAGCAGCCTCGGACTAGCGGGAGACGAGCAGTACTTC. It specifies CASSLGLAGDEQYF.

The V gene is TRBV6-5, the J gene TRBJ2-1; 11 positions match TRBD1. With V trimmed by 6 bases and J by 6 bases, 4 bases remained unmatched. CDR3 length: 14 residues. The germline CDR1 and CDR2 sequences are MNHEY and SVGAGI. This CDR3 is CASRAGTGGNEQFF. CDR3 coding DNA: TGTGCCAGCAGGGCCGGGACAGGGGGCAATGAGCAGTTCTTC.

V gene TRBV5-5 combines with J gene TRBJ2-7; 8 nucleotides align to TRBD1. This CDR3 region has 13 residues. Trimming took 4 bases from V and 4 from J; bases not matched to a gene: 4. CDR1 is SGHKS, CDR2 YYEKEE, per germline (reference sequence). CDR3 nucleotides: TGTGCCAGCAGCCTGGACAGGGTTTACGAGCAGTACTTC. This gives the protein CASSLDRVYEQYF. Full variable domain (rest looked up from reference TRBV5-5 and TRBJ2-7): DAGVTQSPTHLIKTRGQQVTLRCSPISGHKSVSWYQQVLGQGPQFIFQYYEKEERGRGNFPDRFSARQFPNYSSELNVNALLLGDSALYLCASSLDRVYEQYFGPGTRLTVT.

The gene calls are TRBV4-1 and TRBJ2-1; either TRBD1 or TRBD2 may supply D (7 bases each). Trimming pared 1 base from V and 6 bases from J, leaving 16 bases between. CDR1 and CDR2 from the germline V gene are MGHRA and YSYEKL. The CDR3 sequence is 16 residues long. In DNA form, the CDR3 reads TGCGCCAGCAGCCAAGGGTCAGGGGGGGGCCCCAATGAGCAGTTCTTC. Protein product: CASSQGSGGGPNEQFF.

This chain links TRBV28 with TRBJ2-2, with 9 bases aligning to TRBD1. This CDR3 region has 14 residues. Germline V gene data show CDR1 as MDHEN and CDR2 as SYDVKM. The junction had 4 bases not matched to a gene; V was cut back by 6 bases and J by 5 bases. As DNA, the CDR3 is TGTGCCAGCAGGAGGACAGGGGATACCGGGGAGCTGTTTTTT. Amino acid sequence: CASRRTGDTGELFF.

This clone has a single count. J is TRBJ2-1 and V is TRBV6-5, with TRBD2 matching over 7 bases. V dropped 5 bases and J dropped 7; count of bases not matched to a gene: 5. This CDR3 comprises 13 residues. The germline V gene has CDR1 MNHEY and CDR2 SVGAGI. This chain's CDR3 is CASSIPGGNEQFF. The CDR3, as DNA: TGTGCCAGCAGTATACCGGGGGGAAATGAGCAGTTCTTC.

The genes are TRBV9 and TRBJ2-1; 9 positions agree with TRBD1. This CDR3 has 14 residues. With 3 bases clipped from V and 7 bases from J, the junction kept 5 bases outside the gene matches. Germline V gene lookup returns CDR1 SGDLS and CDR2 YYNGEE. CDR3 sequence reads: CASSGTGVANEQFF. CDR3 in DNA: TGTGCCAGCAGCGGGACAGGGGTTGCAAATGAGCAGTTCTTC.

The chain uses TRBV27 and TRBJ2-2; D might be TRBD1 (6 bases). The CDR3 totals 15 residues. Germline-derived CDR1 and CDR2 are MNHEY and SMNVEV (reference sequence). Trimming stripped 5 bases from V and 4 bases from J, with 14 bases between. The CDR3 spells CASSLRAGVTGELFF. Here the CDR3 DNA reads TGTGCCAGCAGTCTCAGAGCAGGGGTCACCGGGGAGCTGTTTTTT.

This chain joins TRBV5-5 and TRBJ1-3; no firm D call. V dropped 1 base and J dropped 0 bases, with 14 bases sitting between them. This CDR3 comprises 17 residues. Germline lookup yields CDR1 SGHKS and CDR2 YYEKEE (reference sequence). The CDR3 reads CASSLFPKGVSGNTIYF. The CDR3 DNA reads TGTGCCAGCAGCTTGTTCCCCAAAGGAGTCTCTGGAAACACCATATATTTT.

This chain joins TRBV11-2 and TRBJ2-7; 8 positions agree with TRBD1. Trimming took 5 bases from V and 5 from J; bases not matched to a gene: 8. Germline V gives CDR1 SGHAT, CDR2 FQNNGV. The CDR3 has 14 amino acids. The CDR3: CASSQDRVPHEQYF. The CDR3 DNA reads TGTGCCAGCAGCCAGGACAGGGTCCCCCACGAGCAGTACTTC. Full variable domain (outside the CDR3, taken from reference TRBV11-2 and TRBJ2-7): EAGVAQSPRYKIIEKRQSVAFWCNPISGHATLYWYQQILGQGPKLLIQFQNNGVVDDSQLPKDRFSAERLKGVDSTLKIQPAKLEDSAVYLCASSQDRVPHEQYFGPGTRLTVT.

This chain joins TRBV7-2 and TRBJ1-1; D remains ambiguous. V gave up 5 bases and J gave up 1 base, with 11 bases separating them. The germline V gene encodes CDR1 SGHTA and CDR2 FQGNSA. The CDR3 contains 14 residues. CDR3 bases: TGTGCCAGCAGCATGGACGGTTCGAACACTGAAGCTTTCTTT. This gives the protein CASSMDGSNTEAFF.